In this sample, the clone carrying this TCR beta chain turned up a few times. What it recognizes is unknown. Genomic DNA templated the TCR beta VDJ and CDR3 profiling. MiXCR was run by TCRdb on the reads, yielding one entry per CDR3 protein. The sample carries around 190,000 distinct CDR3 sequences, over 60% recorded once. Per germline, CDR1 SQVTM and CDR2 ANQGSEA. V was shortened by 1 base and J by 8 bases, with 8 bases between the two germline ends. This CDR3 region has 11 residues. The sample comes from a study of CD8+CD57+ T cells in acquired aplastic anemia. Study-level results: Overlap between patients and controls comprised almost 30 CD8+ CDR3 sequences.

Specimen: sorted CD4+, CD8+, or CD8+CD57+ T cells (not recorded which) from PBMCs. This sequence was found in a human donor in good health. The chain is built from TRBV29-1 and TRBJ1-2; no clear D gene. The DNA of the CDR3 is TGCAGCGTTGAAGGTGAAGGGGGCTACACCTTC. It specifies CSVEGEGGYTF.